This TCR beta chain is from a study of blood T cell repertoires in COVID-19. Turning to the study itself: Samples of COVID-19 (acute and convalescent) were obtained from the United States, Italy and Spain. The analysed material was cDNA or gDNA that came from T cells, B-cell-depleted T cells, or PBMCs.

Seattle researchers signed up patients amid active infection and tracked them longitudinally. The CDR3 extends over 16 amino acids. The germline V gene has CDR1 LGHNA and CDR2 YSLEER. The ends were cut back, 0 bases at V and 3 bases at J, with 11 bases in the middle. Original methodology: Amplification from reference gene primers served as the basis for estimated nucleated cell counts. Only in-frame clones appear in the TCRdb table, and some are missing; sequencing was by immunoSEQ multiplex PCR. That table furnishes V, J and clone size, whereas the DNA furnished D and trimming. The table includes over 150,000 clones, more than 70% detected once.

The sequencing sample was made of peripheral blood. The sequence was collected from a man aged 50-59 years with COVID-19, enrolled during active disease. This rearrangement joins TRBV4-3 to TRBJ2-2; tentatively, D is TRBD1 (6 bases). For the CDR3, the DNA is TGCGCCAGCAGCCAAGACGTCAGGGGATACACCGGGGAGCTGTTTTTT. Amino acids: CASSQDVRGYTGELFF.